A single sample is the source of the 17 T cell receptor beta chains below, sequenced in a study of shared T cell receptors in the human thymus. Profiled with immunoSEQ multiplex PCR; TCRdb holds only in-frame clones, not every one. The sample has 700,000 or so clones, 70% to 90% seen once; the top ten hold roughly 0.01%. These same records also appear under a second study, on human thymus T cells.

The sequencing sample was made of thymocytes. These receptors were taken from a girl under three years old with a congenital heart defect.

The chain is built from TRBV5-1 and TRBJ1-3, with D possibly being TRBD1 (5 bases). Germline V gene data show CDR1 as SGHRS and CDR2 as YFSETQ. The CDR3 runs to 16 residues. V was trimmed by 4 bases and J by 1 base, leaving 15 bases between them. CDR3 in DNA: TGCGCCAGCAGCGTGGGTCAGGGAGGTTCTGGAAACACCATATATTTT. It specifies CASSVGQGGSGNTIYF.

The chain carries TRBV2 and TRBJ2-1; 8 bases are shared with TRBD1. Trimming took 2 bases from V and 9 from J; bases not matched to a gene: 12. This CDR3 is built from 16 residues. Germline V lookup: CDR1 SNHLY, CDR2 FYNNEI. This CDR3 is CASSESTGTGFTEQFF. The CDR3 coding sequence is TGTGCCAGCAGTGAAAGTACCGGGACAGGCTTCACTGAGCAGTTCTTC.

The chain has TRBV10-2 and TRBJ1-2; D unresolved. V was cut by 1 base and J by 3 bases, with 6 bases left in between. This CDR3 spans 13 amino acids. Germline V gives CDR1 WSHSY, CDR2 SAAADI. CDR3 coding DNA: TGCGCCAGCAGTGAGTTAAAGCACTATGGCTACACCTTC. Amino acids: CASSELKHYGYTF.

The chain carries TRBV11-3 and TRBJ1-3; D gene unclear. Germline V lookup: CDR1 SGHNT, CDR2 YENEEA. The ends were cut back, 4 bases at V and 1 base at J, with 14 bases in the middle. The CDR3 is 16 residues long. The CDR3 DNA reads TGTGCCAGCAGCTCCTTATTTTTAGTATCTGGAAACACCATATATTTT. This gives the protein CASSSLFLVSGNTIYF.

The CDR3 DNA sequence: TGTGCCAGCAGCCCTGGAGGAGCACACGAGCAGTACTTC. This sequence encodes CASSPGGAHEQYF. This chain links TRBV5-6 with TRBJ2-7; D is possibly TRBD2 (5 bases). The CDR3 has 13 amino acids. Trimming removed 4 bases from V and 5 bases from J, with 13 bases in between. Germline V gene lookup returns CDR1 SGHDT and CDR2 YYEEEE.

This clone was observed a handful of times. V usage is TRBV7-8 and J usage is TRBJ1-1; 11 positions agree with TRBD1. Germline trimming cut 5 bases from V and 0 bases from J; bases unmatched to any gene: 8. Germline V gene lookup returns CDR1 SGHVS and CDR2 FQNEAQ. The CDR3 length is 17 residues. CDR3 residues: CASSEGDRGAMNTEAFF. The CDR3 nucleotides are TGTGCCAGCAGCGAAGGGGACAGGGGGGCCATGAACACTGAAGCTTTCTTT.

The chain carries TRBV5-1 and TRBJ2-4; the match to TRBD2 covers 7 bases. Germline lookup yields CDR1 SGHRS and CDR2 YFSETQ. The J segment lost 0 bases and the V segment lost 1 base, leaving 10 bases of the junction unmatched. CDR3 size: 18 residues. The CDR3 is CASSLSPGGRVAKNIQYF. CDR3 nucleotide sequence: TGCGCCAGCAGCTTGTCTCCGGGGGGACGGGTAGCCAAAAACATTCAGTACTTC.

The chain carries TRBV6-1 and TRBJ1-6, with a possible D match to TRBD1 (6 bases). The CDR3 extends over 16 amino acids. Trimming shortened V by 1 base and J by 2 bases, and 9 bases separated the two germline ends. The V gene's germline CDR1 is MNHNS and CDR2 SASEGT. The CDR3 loop is CASSEEAGAYNSPLHF. The CDR3 nucleotides read TGTGCCAGCAGTGAAGAGGCAGGGGCCTATAATTCACCCCTCCACTTT.

The chain employs TRBV6-1 and TRBJ2-7, with D hard to call. The CDR3 has 12 residues. V lost 3 bases, J lost 5 bases, and 8 bases lay in between. CDR1 and CDR2 from the germline V gene are MNHNS and SASEGT. CDR3 sequence: CASSEIPNEQYF. CDR3 coding DNA: TGTGCCAGCAGTGAGATACCTAACGAGCAGTACTTC.

The chain combines TRBV6-1 with TRBJ1-2; D call uncertain. Looked up from germline, CDR1 is MNHNS and CDR2 is SASEGT. The CDR3 spans 10 residues. Trimming pared 5 bases from V and 8 bases from J, leaving 6 bases between. The CDR3 protein is CASSPPGYTF. The CDR3 nucleotides are TGTGCCAGCAGTCCCCCAGGCTACACCTTC.

The chain is built from TRBV11-2 and TRBJ1-6; no firm D call. The CDR3 totals 15 residues. V was shortened by 1 base and J by 2 bases, with 6 bases between the two germline ends. Per the germline V gene, CDR1 is SGHAT and CDR2 is FQNNGV. The CDR3 reads CASSLASPYNSPLHF. In DNA form, the CDR3 reads TGTGCCAGCAGCTTAGCATCCCCCTATAATTCACCCCTCCACTTT.

This clone was counted once. V usage is TRBV5-1 and J usage is TRBJ2-1; the match to TRBD2 covers 7 bases. CDR3 length: 15 amino acids. The germline V gene has CDR1 SGHRS and CDR2 YFSETQ. Trimming took 2 bases from V and 6 from J; bases not matched to a gene: 8. The CDR3 nucleotides are TGCGCCAGCAGCTTTCTAGCGGTCCCCTTCAATGAGCAGTTCTTC. This codes for CASSFLAVPFNEQFF.

A word on this clone: A junction boundary mismatches the germline segment, possibly from a read error. Other nucleotide sequences in the sample specify the same CDR3. J is TRBJ1-6 and V is TRBV5-1, with a weak D call TRBD1 (6 bases). Germline V gene data show CDR1 as SGHRS and CDR2 as YFSETQ. The CDR3 runs to 13 residues. CDR3 in DNA: TGCGCCAGCACGGCAGGGGTCAATTCCCCCCTCCACTTT. Its protein is CASTAGVNSPLHF.

The J gene is TRBJ2-6, the V gene TRBV10-3; 10 bases fit TRBD1. Germline loops: CDR1 ENHRY, CDR2 SYGVKD. This CDR3 region has 18 residues. J gave up 1 base and V 9 bases, and 12 bases lay outside the gene matches. CDR3 nucleotide sequence: TGTGCCATACAACCGGGACAGGGGCCCACATCTGGGGCCAACGTCCTGACTTTC. Residues: CAIQPGQGPTSGANVLTF.

The chain uses TRBV4-3 and TRBJ1-2; the D is unclear. The germline V gene has CDR1 LGHNA and CDR2 YSLEER. The length of the CDR3 is 15 residues. V was cut by 0 bases and J by 4 bases, with 12 bases left in between. Here the CDR3 DNA reads TGCGCCAGCAGCCAAGATGTGCCGGGGATCTATGGCTACACCTTC. Amino acids: CASSQDVPGIYGYTF.

The chain carries TRBV5-1 and TRBJ1-2, with D possibly matching TRBD1 (5 bases). CDR3 length: 15 residues. Germline V gene sequence: CDR1 SGHRS, CDR2 YFSETQ. Trimming removed 7 bases at V and 2 bases at J, with 18 bases between. The CDR3 loop reads CASGGEANRNYGYTF. CDR3 in DNA: TGCGCCAGCGGGGGGGAAGCCAATAGGAACTATGGCTACACCTTC.

This clone was seen a handful of times. The chain uses TRBV21-1 and TRBJ1-1. TRBV21-1 counts as a pseudogene. This CDR3 is built from 16 residues. The chain's CDR3 is CASSPGRVVSNTEAFF. In nucleotides, the CDR3 is TGTGCCAGCAGCCCCGGGCGGGTGGTCTCGAACACTGAAGCTTTCTTT.